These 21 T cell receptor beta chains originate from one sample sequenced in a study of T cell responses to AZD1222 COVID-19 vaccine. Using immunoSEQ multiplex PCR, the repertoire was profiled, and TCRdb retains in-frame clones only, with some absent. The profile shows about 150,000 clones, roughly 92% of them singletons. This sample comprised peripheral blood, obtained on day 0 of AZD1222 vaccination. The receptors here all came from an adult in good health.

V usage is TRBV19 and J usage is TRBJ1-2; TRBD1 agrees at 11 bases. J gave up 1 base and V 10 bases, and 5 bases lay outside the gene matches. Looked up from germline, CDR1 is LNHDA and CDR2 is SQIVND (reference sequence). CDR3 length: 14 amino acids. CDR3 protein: CATLDRGLNYGYTF. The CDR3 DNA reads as TGTGCCACCTTGGACAGGGGGCTTAACTATGGCTACACCTTC.

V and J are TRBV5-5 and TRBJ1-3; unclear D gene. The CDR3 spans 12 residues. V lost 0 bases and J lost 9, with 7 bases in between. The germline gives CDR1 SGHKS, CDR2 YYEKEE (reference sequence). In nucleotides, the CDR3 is TGTGCCAGCAGCTTGGAACTGGGCACCATATATTTT. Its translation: CASSLELGTIYF. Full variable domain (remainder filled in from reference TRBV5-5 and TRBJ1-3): DAGVTQSPTHLIKTRGQQVTLRCSPISGHKSVSWYQQVLGQGPQFIFQYYEKEERGRGNFPDRFSARQFPNYSSELNVNALLLGDSALYLCASSLELGTIYFGEGSWLTVV.

Here the CDR3 reads CASSETSGTSPNEQFF. The CDR3 DNA follows: TGTGCCAGCAGCGAAACTAGCGGGACCTCCCCCAATGAGCAGTTCTTC. V is TRBV9 and J is TRBJ2-1, with 10 bases lining up with TRBD2. Germline V gene lookup returns CDR1 SGDLS and CDR2 YYNGEE. This CDR3 has 16 residues. Trimming took 3 bases from V and 6 from J; bases not matched to a gene: 9. Full variable domain (outside the CDR3, taken from reference TRBV9 and TRBJ2-1): DSGVTQTPKHLITATGQRVTLRCSPRSGDLSVYWYQQSLDQGLQFLIQYYNGEERAKGNILERFSAQQFPDLHSELNLSSLELGDSALYFCASSETSGTSPNEQFFGPGTRLTVL.

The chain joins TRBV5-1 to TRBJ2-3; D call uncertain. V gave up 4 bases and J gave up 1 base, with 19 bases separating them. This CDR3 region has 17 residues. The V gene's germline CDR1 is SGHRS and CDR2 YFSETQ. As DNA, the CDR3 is TGCGCCAGCAGCGGGCCGAATCAACCCCCACGCACAGATACGCAGTATTTT. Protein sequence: CASSGPNQPPRTDTQYF.

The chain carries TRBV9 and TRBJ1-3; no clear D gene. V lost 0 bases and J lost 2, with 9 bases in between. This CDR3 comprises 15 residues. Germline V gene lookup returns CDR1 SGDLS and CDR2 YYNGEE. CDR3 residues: CASSVDPQAGNTIYF. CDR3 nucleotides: TGTGCCAGCAGCGTAGATCCCCAGGCTGGAAACACCATATATTTT.

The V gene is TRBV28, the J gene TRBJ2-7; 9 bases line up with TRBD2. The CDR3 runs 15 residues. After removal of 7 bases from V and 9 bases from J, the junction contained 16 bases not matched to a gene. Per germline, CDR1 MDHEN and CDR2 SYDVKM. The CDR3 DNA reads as TGTGCCAGCACCCTGGGAGCTAGCGGGGAATTTGGGCAGTACTTC. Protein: CASTLGASGEFGQYF.

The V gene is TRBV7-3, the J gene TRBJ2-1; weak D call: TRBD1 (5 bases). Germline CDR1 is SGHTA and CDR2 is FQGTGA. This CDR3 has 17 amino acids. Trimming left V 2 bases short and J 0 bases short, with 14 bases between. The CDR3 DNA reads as TGTGCCAGCAGCTTAGGGGCCGGGCGCAGCTCCTACAATGAGCAGTTCTTC. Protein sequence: CASSLGAGRSSYNEQFF. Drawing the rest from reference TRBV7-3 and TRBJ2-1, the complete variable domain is GAGVSQTPSNKVTEKGKYVELRCDPISGHTALYWYRQSLGQGPEFLIYFQGTGAADDSGLPNDRFFAVRPEGSVSTLKIQRTERGDSAVYLCASSLGAGRSSYNEQFFGPGTRLTVL.

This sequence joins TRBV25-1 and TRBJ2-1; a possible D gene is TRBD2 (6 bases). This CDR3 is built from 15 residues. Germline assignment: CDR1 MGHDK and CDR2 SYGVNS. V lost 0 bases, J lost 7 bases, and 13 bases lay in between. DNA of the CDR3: TGTGCCAGCAGTGAATATTCCCGGGGGATGAATGAGCAGTTCTTC. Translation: CASSEYSRGMNEQFF.

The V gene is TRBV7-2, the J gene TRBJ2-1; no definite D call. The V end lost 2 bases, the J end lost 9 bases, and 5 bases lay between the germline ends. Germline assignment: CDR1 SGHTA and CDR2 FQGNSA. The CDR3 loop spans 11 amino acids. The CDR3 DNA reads TGTGCCAGCAGCTTAATCAGTGAGCAGTTCTTC. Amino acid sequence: CASSLISEQFF.

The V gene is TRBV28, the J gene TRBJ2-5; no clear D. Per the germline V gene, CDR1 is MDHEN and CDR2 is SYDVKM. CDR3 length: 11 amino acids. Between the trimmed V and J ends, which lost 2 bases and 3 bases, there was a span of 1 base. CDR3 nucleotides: TGTGCCAGCAGTTTAAAAGAGACCCAGTACTTC. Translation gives CASSLKETQYF.

The chain's CDR3 is CASSLRWSGNTEAFF. The CDR3 nucleotides are TGCGCCAGCAGCTTGAGATGGTCGGGGAACACTGAAGCTTTCTTT. The chain joins TRBV5-1 to TRBJ1-1; D unclear. This CDR3 region has 15 residues. Trimming took 1 base from V and 1 from J, leaving 11 bases between them. Germline V lookup: CDR1 SGHRS, CDR2 YFSETQ. Drawing the rest from reference TRBV5-1 and TRBJ1-1, the complete variable domain is KAGVTQTPRYLIKTRGQQVTLSCSPISGHRSVSWYQQTPGQGLQFLFEYFSETQRNKGNFPGRFSGRQFSNSRSEMNVSTLELGDSALYLCASSLRWSGNTEAFFGQGTRLTVV.

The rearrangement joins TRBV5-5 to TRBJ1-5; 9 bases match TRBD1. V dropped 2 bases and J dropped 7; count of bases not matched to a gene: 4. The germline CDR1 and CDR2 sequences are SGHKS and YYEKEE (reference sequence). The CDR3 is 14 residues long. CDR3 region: CASSFRQGGQPQHF. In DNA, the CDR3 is TGTGCCAGCAGCTTCAGACAGGGGGGCCAGCCCCAGCATTTT.

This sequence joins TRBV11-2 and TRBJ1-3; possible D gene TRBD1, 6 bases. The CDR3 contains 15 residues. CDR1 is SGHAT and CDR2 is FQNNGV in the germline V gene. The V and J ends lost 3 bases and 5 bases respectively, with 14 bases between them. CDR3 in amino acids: CASSLGRQARNTIYF. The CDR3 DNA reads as TGTGCCAGCAGCTTGGGAAGACAGGCTCGAAACACCATATATTTT.

CDR3 protein: CAISATAYNEQFF. DNA for the CDR3: TGTGCCATCAGCGCGACAGCCTACAATGAGCAGTTCTTC. This chain links TRBV10-3 with TRBJ2-1; possible D gene TRBD1, 5 bases. With 6 bases removed from V and 2 bases from J, the gap between germline ends came to 8 bases. Germline V gives CDR1 ENHRY, CDR2 SYGVKD. The CDR3 consists of 13 residues.

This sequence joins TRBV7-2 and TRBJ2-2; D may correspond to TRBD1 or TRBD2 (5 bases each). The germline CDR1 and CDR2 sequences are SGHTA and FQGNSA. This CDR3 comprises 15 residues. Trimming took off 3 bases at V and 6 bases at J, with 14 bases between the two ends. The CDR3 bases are TGTGCCAGCAGCTTGGGGACGCCCCCGCCCGGGGAGCTGTTTTTT. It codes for CASSLGTPPPGELFF.

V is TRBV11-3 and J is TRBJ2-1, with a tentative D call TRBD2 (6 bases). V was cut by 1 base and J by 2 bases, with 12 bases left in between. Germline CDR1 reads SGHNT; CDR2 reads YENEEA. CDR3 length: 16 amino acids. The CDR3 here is CASSLVPGLTYNEQFF. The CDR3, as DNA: TGTGCCAGCAGCTTAGTCCCGGGACTGACCTACAATGAGCAGTTCTTC.

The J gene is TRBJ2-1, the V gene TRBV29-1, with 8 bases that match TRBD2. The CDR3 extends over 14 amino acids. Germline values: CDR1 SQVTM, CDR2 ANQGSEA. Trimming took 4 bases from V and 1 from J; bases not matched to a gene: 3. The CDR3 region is CSVVAGRSYNEQFF. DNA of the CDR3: TGCAGCGTTGTAGCGGGAAGGTCCTACAATGAGCAGTTCTTC.

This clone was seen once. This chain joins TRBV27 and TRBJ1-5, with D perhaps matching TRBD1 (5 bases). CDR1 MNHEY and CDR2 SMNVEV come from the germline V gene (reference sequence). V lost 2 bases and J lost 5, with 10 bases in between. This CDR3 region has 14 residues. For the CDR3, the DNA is TGTGCCAGCAGTTTAGTGGGGGTAGATCAGCCCCAGCATTTT. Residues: CASSLVGVDQPQHF.

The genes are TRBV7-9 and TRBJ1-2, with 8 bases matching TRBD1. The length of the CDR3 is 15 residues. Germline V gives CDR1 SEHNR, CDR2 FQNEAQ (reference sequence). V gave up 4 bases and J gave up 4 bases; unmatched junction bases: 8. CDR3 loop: CASSSDREGIYGYTF. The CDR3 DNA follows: TGTGCCAGCAGCTCGGACAGGGAGGGGATCTATGGCTACACCTTC.

CDR3 protein: CASSLRLSNEQFF. Here the CDR3 DNA reads TGTGCCAGCAGCTTAAGGCTAAGCAATGAGCAGTTCTTC. The rearrangement joins TRBV7-3 to TRBJ2-1, with D unresolved. The CDR3 spans 13 residues. Trimming took off 1 base at V and 6 bases at J, with 7 bases between the two ends. Germline values: CDR1 SGHTA, CDR2 FQGTGA.

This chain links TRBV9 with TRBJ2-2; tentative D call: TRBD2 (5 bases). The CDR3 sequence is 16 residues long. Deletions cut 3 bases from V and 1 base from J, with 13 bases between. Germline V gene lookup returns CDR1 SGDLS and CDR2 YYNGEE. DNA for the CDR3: TGTGCCAGCAGCGCCGGGGTGGGCAGGAACACCGGGGAGCTGTTTTTT. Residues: CASSAGVGRNTGELFF.